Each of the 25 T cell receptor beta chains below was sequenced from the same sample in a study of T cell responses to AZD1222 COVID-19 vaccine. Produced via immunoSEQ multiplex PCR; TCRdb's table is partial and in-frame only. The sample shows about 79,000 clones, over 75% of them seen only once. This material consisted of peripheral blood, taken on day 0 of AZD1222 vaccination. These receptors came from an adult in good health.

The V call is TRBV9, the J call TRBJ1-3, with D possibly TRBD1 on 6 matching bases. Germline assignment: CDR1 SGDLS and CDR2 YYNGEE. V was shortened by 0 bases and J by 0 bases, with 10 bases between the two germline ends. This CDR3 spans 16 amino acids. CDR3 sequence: CASSVATTGSGNTIYF. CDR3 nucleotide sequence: TGTGCCAGCAGCGTAGCGACGACAGGCTCTGGAAACACCATATATTTT.

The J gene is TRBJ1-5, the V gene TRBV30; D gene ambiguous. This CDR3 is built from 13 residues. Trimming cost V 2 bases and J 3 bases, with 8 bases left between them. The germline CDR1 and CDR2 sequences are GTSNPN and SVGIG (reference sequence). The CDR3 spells CAWSTGPNQPQHF. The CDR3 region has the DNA TGTGCCTGGAGTACCGGACCCAATCAGCCCCAGCATTTT.

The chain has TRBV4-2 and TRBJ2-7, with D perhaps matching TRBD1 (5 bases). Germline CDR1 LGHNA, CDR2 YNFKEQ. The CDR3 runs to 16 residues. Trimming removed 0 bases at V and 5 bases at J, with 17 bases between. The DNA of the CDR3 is TGTGCCAGCAGCCAAGAGGCAGGGTTATCAGGGAACGAGCAGTACTTC. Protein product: CASSQEAGLSGNEQYF.

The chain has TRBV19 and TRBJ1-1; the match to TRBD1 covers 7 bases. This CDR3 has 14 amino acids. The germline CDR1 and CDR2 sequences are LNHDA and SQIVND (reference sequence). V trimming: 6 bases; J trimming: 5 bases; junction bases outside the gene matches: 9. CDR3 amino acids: CASRNTGVETEAFF. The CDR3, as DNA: TGTGCCAGTAGAAACACAGGGGTGGAAACTGAAGCTTTCTTT.

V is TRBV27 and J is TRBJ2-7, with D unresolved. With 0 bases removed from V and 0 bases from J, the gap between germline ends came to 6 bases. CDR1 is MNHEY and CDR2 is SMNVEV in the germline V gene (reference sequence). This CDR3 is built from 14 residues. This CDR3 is CASSLSTVSYEQYF. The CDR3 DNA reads TGTGCCAGCAGTTTATCCACGGTCTCCTACGAGCAGTACTTC.

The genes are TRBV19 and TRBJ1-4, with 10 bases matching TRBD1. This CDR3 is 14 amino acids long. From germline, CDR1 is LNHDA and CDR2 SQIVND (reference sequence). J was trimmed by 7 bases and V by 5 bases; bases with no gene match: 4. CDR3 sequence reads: CASSPRTGGEKLFF. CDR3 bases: TGTGCCAGTAGTCCCCGGACAGGGGGTGAAAAACTGTTTTTT.

The CDR3 spells CSASWHDEQFF. The CDR3, as DNA: TGCAGTGCTAGCTGGCACGATGAGCAGTTCTTC. V gene TRBV20-1 combines with J gene TRBJ2-1; no clear D gene. Trimming left V 3 bases short and J 8 bases short, with 8 bases between. CDR1 is DFQATT and CDR2 is SNEGSKA in the germline V gene (reference sequence). The CDR3 is 11 amino acids.

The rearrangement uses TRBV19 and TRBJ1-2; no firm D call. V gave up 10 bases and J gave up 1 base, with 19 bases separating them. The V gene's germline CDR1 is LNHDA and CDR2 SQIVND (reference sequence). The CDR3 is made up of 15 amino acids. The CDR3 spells CATRGPGALNYGYTF. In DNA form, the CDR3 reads TGTGCCACCCGAGGGCCAGGAGCTCTTAACTATGGCTACACCTTC.

The CDR3 loop reads CAITRLTSGVKNIQYF. The CDR3 DNA sequence: TGTGCCATTACCAGATTGACTAGCGGGGTAAAAAACATTCAGTACTTC. The rearrangement uses TRBV10-3 and TRBJ2-4; 11 bases agree with TRBD2. The CDR3 spans 16 residues. J was trimmed by 4 bases and V by 9 bases; bases with no gene match: 11. CDR1 is ENHRY, CDR2 SYGVKD, per germline.

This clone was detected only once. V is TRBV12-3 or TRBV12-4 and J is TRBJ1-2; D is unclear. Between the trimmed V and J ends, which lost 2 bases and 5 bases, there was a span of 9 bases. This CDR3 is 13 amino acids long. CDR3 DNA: TGTGCCAGCAGTTTACAGTTACCTTATGGCTACACCTTC. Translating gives CASSLQLPYGYTF.

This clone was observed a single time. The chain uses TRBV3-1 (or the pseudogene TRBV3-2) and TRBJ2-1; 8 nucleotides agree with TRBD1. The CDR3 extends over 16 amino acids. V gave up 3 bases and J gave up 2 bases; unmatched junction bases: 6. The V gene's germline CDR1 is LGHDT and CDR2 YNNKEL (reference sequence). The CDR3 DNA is TGTGCCAGCAGCCACGGACAGGGAGGAACCTACAATGAGCAGTTCTTC. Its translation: CASSHGQGGTYNEQFF.

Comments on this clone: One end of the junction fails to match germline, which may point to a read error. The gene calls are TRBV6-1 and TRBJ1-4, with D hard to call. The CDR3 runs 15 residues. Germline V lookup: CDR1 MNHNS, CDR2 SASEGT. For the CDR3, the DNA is TGTGCCAGCAGTGAAGTAGGCCGGATAAATGATAAACTGTTTTTT. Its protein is CASSEVGRINDKLFF.

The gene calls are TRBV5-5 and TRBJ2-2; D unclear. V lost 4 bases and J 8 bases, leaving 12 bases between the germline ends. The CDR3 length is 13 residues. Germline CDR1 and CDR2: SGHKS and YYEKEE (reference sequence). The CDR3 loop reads CASSPIPTGELFF. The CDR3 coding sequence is TGTGCCAGCAGCCCGATCCCTACAGGGGAGCTGTTTTTT.

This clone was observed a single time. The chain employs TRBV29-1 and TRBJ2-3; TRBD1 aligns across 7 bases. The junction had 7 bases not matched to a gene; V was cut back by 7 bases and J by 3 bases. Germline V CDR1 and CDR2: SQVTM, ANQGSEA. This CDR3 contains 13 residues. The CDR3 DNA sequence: TGCAGCGGTTCCGGGACAGTAACAGATACGCAGTATTTT. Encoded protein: CSGSGTVTDTQYF.

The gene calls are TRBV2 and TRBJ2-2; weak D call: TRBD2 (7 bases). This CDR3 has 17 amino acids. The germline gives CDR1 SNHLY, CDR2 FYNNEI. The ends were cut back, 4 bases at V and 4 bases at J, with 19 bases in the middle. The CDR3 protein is CASSGQPIRGGTGELFF. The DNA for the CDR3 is TGTGCCAGCAGTGGACAGCCGATAAGGGGGGGCACCGGGGAGCTGTTTTTT. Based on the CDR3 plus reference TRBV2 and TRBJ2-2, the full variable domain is EPEVTQTPSHQVTQMGQEVILRCVPISNHLYFYWYRQILGQKVEFLVSFYNNEISEKSEIFDDQFSVERPDGSNFTLKIRSTKLEDSAMYFCASSGQPIRGGTGELFFGEGSRLTVL.

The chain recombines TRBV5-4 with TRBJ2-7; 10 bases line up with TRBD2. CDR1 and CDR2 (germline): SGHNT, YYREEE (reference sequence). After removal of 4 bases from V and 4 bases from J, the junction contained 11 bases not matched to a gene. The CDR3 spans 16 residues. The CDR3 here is CASSRDPGLASYEQYF. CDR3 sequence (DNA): TGTGCCAGCAGCCGGGATCCGGGACTAGCGAGTTACGAGCAGTACTTC.

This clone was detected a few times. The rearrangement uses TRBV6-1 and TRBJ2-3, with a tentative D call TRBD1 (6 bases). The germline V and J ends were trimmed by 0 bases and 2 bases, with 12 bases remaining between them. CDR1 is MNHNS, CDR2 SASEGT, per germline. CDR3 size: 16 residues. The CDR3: CASSEAVAGVTDTQYF. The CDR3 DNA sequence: TGTGCCAGCAGTGAAGCGGTGGCAGGGGTCACAGATACGCAGTATTTT.

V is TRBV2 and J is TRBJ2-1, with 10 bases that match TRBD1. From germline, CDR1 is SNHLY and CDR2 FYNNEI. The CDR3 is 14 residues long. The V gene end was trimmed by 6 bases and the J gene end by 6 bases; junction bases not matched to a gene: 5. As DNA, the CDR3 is TGTGCCAGCAGCCCCGGGACAGGGGTCAATGAGCAGTTCTTC. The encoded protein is CASSPGTGVNEQFF.

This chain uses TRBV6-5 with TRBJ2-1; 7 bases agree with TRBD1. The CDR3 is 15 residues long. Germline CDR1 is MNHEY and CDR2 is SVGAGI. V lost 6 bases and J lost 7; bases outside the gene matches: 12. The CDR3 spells CASRFGTAYSNEQFF. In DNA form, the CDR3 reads TGTGCCAGCAGATTCGGGACAGCCTATTCAAATGAGCAGTTCTTC.

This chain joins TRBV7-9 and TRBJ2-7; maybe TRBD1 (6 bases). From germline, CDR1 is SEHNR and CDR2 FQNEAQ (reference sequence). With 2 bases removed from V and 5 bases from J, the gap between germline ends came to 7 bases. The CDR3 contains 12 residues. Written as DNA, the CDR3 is TGTGCCAGCAGCTTATCAGGGGACGAGCAGTACTTC. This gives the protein CASSLSGDEQYF.

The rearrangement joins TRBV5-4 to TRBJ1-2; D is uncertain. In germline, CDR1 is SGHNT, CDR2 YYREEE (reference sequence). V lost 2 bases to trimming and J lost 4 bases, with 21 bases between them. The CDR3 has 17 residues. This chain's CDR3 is CASSFNPSGKLSYGYTF. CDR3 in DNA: TGTGCCAGCAGCTTTAACCCTTCTGGGAAATTAAGCTATGGCTACACCTTC.

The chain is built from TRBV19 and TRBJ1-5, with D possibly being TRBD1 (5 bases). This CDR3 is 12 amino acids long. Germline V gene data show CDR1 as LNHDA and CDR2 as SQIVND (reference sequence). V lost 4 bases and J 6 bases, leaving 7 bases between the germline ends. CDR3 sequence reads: CASSRGIQPQHF. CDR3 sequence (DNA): TGTGCCAGTAGTAGGGGGATTCAGCCCCAGCATTTT.

This CDR3 reads CASSQDSGAPSTDTQYF. CDR3 bases: TGCGCCAGCAGCCAGGACAGCGGGGCCCCGAGCACAGATACGCAGTATTTT. The chain recombines TRBV5-1 with TRBJ2-3, with D perhaps TRBD2 (7 bases). V lost 4 bases and J lost 0, with 18 bases in between. CDR1 is SGHRS, CDR2 YFSETQ, per germline. This CDR3 is 17 amino acids long.

CDR3 coding DNA: TGTGCCATCAGTGAGTCCTCCGGGGAGCTGTTTTTT. Its protein product is CAISESSGELFF. The rearrangement uses TRBV10-3 and TRBJ2-2; no definite D call. Germline-derived CDR1 and CDR2 are ENHRY and SYGVKD. The CDR3 contains 12 residues. The ends were cut back, 0 bases at V and 6 bases at J, with 2 bases in the middle.

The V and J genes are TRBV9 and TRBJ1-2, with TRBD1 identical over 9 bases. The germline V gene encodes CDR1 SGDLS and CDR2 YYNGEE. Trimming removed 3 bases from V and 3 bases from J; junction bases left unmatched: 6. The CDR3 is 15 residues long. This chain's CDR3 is CASSGRTGEDYGYTF. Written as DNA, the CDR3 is TGTGCCAGCAGCGGCCGGACAGGGGAGGACTATGGCTACACCTTC.